This is a list of T cell receptor beta chains from one sample in a study of blood T cell repertoires in COVID-19. Method: immunoSEQ multiplex PCR; TCRdb's copy keeps in-frame clones and lacks some. The sample holds a few hundred thousand clones, around 80% seen once. Sequences were obtained from peripheral blood. Every receptor here comes from a man aged 30-40 years with active or convalescent COVID-19. Both conserved end residues are part of each CDR3. A D gene is named only where the DNA matches it firmly. Expanded clones get a size class; other rows say once, few or many, or leave the size out.

j_gene: TRBJ2-3; abundance: .; d_gene: TRBD1; v_gene: TRBV6-5; len: 15; CDR3nt: TGTGCCAGCAGCAACCGGGACAGGGCGGCAGATACGCAGTATTTT; CDR3aa: CASSNRDRAADTQYF
j_gene: TRBJ1-5; abundance: .; d_gene: .; v_gene: TRBV12-3/TRBV12-4; len: 13; CDR3nt: TGTGCCAGCAGCCCATACAGGGATCAGCCCCAGCATTTT; CDR3aa: CASSPYRDQPQHF
j_gene: TRBJ1-4; abundance: .; d_gene: .; v_gene: TRBV7-9; len: 14; CDR3nt: TGTGCCAGCAGCCAACATGCACAGGATGAAAAACTGTTTTTT; CDR3aa: CASSQHAQDEKLFF
j_gene: TRBJ1-5; abundance: once; d_gene: TRBD1; v_gene: TRBV7-8; len: 17; CDR3nt: TGTGCCAGCAGCTTGGGTACAGGGGTTTATAGCAATCAGCCCCAGCATTTT; CDR3aa: CASSLGTGVYSNQPQHF
j_gene: TRBJ1-5; abundance: .; d_gene: .; v_gene: TRBV25-1; len: 16; CDR3nt: TGTGCCAGCACTTTCAAGTTACACAGGGATGATCAGCCCCAGCATTTT; CDR3aa: CASTFKLHRDDQPQHF
j_gene: TRBJ2-1; abundance: .; d_gene: TRBD1; v_gene: TRBV29-1; len: 13; CDR3nt: TGCAGCGCTGACAGGGAAGGTTGGGGTGAGCAGTTCTTC; CDR3aa: CSADREGWGEQFF
j_gene: TRBJ2-2; abundance: .; d_gene: TRBD1; v_gene: TRBV24-1; len: 15; CDR3nt: TGTGCCACCAGTGACCGCGACAGGGGGACCGGGGAGCTGTTTTTT; CDR3aa: CATSDRDRGTGELFF
j_gene: TRBJ1-1; abundance: .; d_gene: TRBD1; v_gene: TRBV12-5; len: 14; CDR3nt: TGTGCTAGTGGTTTGAACAGGGGATCGACTGAAGCTTTCTTT; CDR3aa: CASGLNRGSTEAFF
j_gene: TRBJ2-7; abundance: .; d_gene: .; v_gene: TRBV28; len: 15; CDR3nt: TGTGCCAGCAGTTTAGATGGAGCAAGGGGATACGAGCAGTACTTC; CDR3aa: CASSLDGARGYEQYF
j_gene: TRBJ1-5; abundance: .; d_gene: .; v_gene: TRBV15; len: 13; CDR3nt: TGTGCCACCAGCAGTAGCCCGGCCCAGCCCCAGCATTTT; CDR3aa: CATSSSPAQPQHF
j_gene: TRBJ2-1; abundance: .; d_gene: TRBD1; v_gene: TRBV5-4; len: 15; CDR3nt: TGTGCCAGCAGCTTGCGAGGACAGGGTCGCAATGAGCAGTTCTTC; CDR3aa: CASSLRGQGRNEQFF
j_gene: TRBJ1-3; abundance: .; d_gene: .; v_gene: TRBV5-4; len: 15; CDR3nt: TGTGCCAGCAGCTATGACTCCTTCCCTGGAAACACCATATATTTT; CDR3aa: CASSYDSFPGNTIYF
j_gene: TRBJ2-1; abundance: once; d_gene: TRBD2; v_gene: TRBV14; len: 14; CDR3nt: TGTGCCAGCAGCCAAGAACTAGCGGGGTCTGGGCAGTTCTTC; CDR3aa: CASSQELAGSGQFF
j_gene: TRBJ1-1; abundance: .; d_gene: .; v_gene: TRBV21-1; len: 13; CDR3nt: TGTGCCAGCAGCAAGGGGGCGTACACTGAAGCTTTCTTT; CDR3aa: CASSKGAYTEAFF
j_gene: TRBJ2-5; abundance: .; d_gene: .; v_gene: TRBV28; len: 14; CDR3nt: TGTGCCAGCAGTTTAGTCGGGAGAGGGGAGACCCAGTACTTC; CDR3aa: CASSLVGRGETQYF
j_gene: TRBJ1-1; abundance: .; d_gene: .; v_gene: TRBV19; len: 15; CDR3nt: TGTGCCAGTAGTCGGCTTTCAGGGTGGGACACTGAAGCTTTCTTT; CDR3aa: CASSRLSGWDTEAFF
j_gene: TRBJ2-7; abundance: .; d_gene: TRBD2; v_gene: TRBV19; len: 13; CDR3nt: TGTGCCAGTAGTATGCGGGGAGGGTACGAGCAGTACTTC; CDR3aa: CASSMRGGYEQYF
j_gene: TRBJ2-3; abundance: .; d_gene: .; v_gene: TRBV4-3; len: 14; CDR3nt: TGCGCCAGCAGCCCGCACAGGGAACAAGATACGCAGTATTTT; CDR3aa: CASSPHREQDTQYF
j_gene: TRBJ1-1; abundance: .; d_gene: .; v_gene: TRBV20-1; len: 11; CDR3nt: TGCAGTGCTACAGGGAACACTGAAGCTTTCTTT; CDR3aa: CSATGNTEAFF
j_gene: TRBJ1-5; abundance: .; d_gene: .; v_gene: TRBV7-8; len: 15; CDR3nt: TGTGCCAGCAGCTTAGTGGGGGGATTCAATCAGCCCCAGCATTTT; CDR3aa: CASSLVGGFNQPQHF
j_gene: TRBJ1-6; abundance: .; d_gene: .; v_gene: TRBV7-2; len: 16; CDR3nt: TGTGCCAGCAGGCCCCCCTCCGGGACACTAAATTCACCCCTCCACTTT; CDR3aa: CASRPPSGTLNSPLHF
j_gene: TRBJ2-1; abundance: .; d_gene: TRBD2; v_gene: TRBV13; len: 15; CDR3nt: TGTGCCAGCAGCTTAGAGGGCGGGAGGGCCAATGAGCAGTTCTTC; CDR3aa: CASSLEGGRANEQFF
j_gene: TRBJ2-3; abundance: .; d_gene: TRBD2; v_gene: TRBV27; len: 18; CDR3nt: TGTGCCAGCAGTCTGCTCTCCCTCGGGACTAGAGGAGGTAATACGCAGTATTTT; CDR3aa: CASSLLSLGTRGGNTQYF
j_gene: TRBJ1-4; abundance: .; d_gene: TRBD1; v_gene: TRBV5-1; len: 13; CDR3nt: TGCGCCAGCAGCGCGACAGGGGTGGAAAAACTGTTTTTT; CDR3aa: CASSATGVEKLFF
j_gene: TRBJ1-5; abundance: .; d_gene: .; v_gene: TRBV2; len: 15; CDR3nt: TGTGCCAGTCGAGGGAGGGGATATAGCAATCAGCCCCAGCATTTT; CDR3aa: CASRGRGYSNQPQHF
j_gene: TRBJ1-1; abundance: once; d_gene: TRBD1; v_gene: TRBV11-2; len: 14; CDR3nt: TGTGCCAGCAGCGGATTGACAGGGGGAACTGAAGCTTTCTTT; CDR3aa: CASSGLTGGTEAFF
j_gene: TRBJ2-7; abundance: .; d_gene: .; v_gene: TRBV5-1; len: 14; CDR3nt: TGCGCCAGCACCTCGCAGGGGACCGGGTCCGAGCAGTACTTC; CDR3aa: CASTSQGTGSEQYF
j_gene: TRBJ2-2; abundance: .; d_gene: TRBD2; v_gene: TRBV2; len: 17; CDR3nt: TGTGCCAGCAGTGAGGTGTTAGCGGGAGACGGAACCGGGGAGCTGTTTTTT; CDR3aa: CASSEVLAGDGTGELFF
j_gene: TRBJ2-7; abundance: .; d_gene: TRBD1; v_gene: TRBV4-3; len: 14; CDR3nt: TGCGCCAGCAGCCAAGATAGGGGGCACTACGAGCAGTACTTC; CDR3aa: CASSQDRGHYEQYF
j_gene: TRBJ2-1; abundance: .; d_gene: TRBD1; v_gene: TRBV5-1; len: 16; CDR3nt: TGCGCCAGCCAAATTACAGGGGGCGATTTGGACAATGAGCAGTTCTTC; CDR3aa: CASQITGGDLDNEQFF
j_gene: TRBJ1-2; abundance: .; d_gene: TRBD1; v_gene: TRBV25-1; len: 12; CDR3nt: TGTGCCAGCCTGGGACAGAACTATGGCTACACCTTC; CDR3aa: CASLGQNYGYTF
j_gene: TRBJ2-5; abundance: few; d_gene: TRBD2; v_gene: TRBV18; len: 15; CDR3nt: TGTGCCAGCTCACCAGTTGGACTAGTGGGAGAGACCCAGTACTTC; CDR3aa: CASSPVGLVGETQYF
j_gene: TRBJ2-3; abundance: .; d_gene: .; v_gene: TRBV4-3; len: 16; CDR3nt: TGCGCCAGCAGCCAAGATCCTGGGACTTACACAGATACGCAGTATTTT; CDR3aa: CASSQDPGTYTDTQYF
j_gene: TRBJ1-2; abundance: .; d_gene: TRBD1; v_gene: TRBV20-1; len: 14; CDR3nt: TGCAGTGCTAGTTTGAGGGGGCCCCTCTATGGCTACACCTTC; CDR3aa: CSASLRGPLYGYTF
j_gene: TRBJ1-6; abundance: .; d_gene: .; v_gene: TRBV6-1; len: 16; CDR3nt: TGTGCCAGCAGTGGCGGACAGAGCTCCTATAATTCACCCCTCCACTTT; CDR3aa: CASSGGQSSYNSPLHF
j_gene: TRBJ2-3; abundance: once; d_gene: TRBD2; v_gene: TRBV28; len: 16; CDR3nt: TGTGCCAGCAGTTTAGGGGCTAGCGGTTGGATGGATACGCAGTATTTT; CDR3aa: CASSLGASGWMDTQYF
j_gene: TRBJ2-5; abundance: .; d_gene: .; v_gene: TRBV11-2; len: 15; CDR3nt: TGTGCCAGCAGCTTAGACGTTTCCTATCAAGAGACCCAGTACTTC; CDR3aa: CASSLDVSYQETQYF
j_gene: TRBJ2-5; abundance: .; d_gene: .; v_gene: TRBV7-2; len: 15; CDR3nt: TGTGCCAGCAGCTTATTTTTCTCATCGGGAGAGACCCAGTACTTC; CDR3aa: CASSLFFSSGETQYF
j_gene: TRBJ2-5; abundance: .; d_gene: TRBD1; v_gene: TRBV19; len: 14; CDR3nt: TGTGCCAGTAGCGACAGGGGGGCATCGGAGACCCAGTACTTC; CDR3aa: CASSDRGASETQYF
j_gene: TRBJ2-7; abundance: .; d_gene: TRBD1; v_gene: TRBV2; len: 12; CDR3nt: TGTGCCAGCGGAGGACAGGCAGCGACGCAGTACTTC; CDR3aa: CASGGQAATQYF
j_gene: TRBJ1-6; abundance: .; d_gene: .; v_gene: TRBV18; len: 14; CDR3nt: TGTGCCAGCAAAAGGGGGTTAGATAATTCACCCCTCCACTTT; CDR3aa: CASKRGLDNSPLHF
j_gene: TRBJ2-1; abundance: .; d_gene: .; v_gene: TRBV24-1; len: 17; CDR3nt: TGTGCCACCAGTGATCCATCCCGGCAGGGTTCCTACAATGAGCAGTTCTTC; CDR3aa: CATSDPSRQGSYNEQFF
j_gene: TRBJ1-4; abundance: .; d_gene: TRBD1; v_gene: TRBV30; len: 15; CDR3nt: TGTGCCTGGGGGTCGACAGGGGGGATAGGTGAAAAACTGTTTTTT; CDR3aa: CAWGSTGGIGEKLFF
j_gene: TRBJ2-1; abundance: .; d_gene: TRBD1; v_gene: TRBV11-3; len: 19; CDR3nt: TGTGCCAGCAGCTTAGGGCGAGGGGGCCCAACACCCCTGTACAATGAGCAGTTCTTC; CDR3aa: CASSLGRGGPTPLYNEQFF
j_gene: TRBJ1-2; abundance: .; d_gene: .; v_gene: TRBV12-3/TRBV12-4; len: 13; CDR3nt: TGTGCCAGCAGTCCACAGGCTAACTATGGCTACACCTTC; CDR3aa: CASSPQANYGYTF
j_gene: TRBJ2-5; abundance: .; d_gene: .; v_gene: TRBV28; len: 17; CDR3nt: TGTGCCAGCAGTTTCTTGGCCACAGCGGCGGTCCAAGAGACCCAGTACTTC; CDR3aa: CASSFLATAAVQETQYF
j_gene: TRBJ1-5; abundance: .; d_gene: .; v_gene: TRBV28; len: 16; CDR3nt: TGTGCCAGCAGTTCGCCCACCCCCGGGGTAAATCAGCCCCAGCATTTT; CDR3aa: CASSSPTPGVNQPQHF
j_gene: TRBJ1-5; abundance: once; d_gene: .; v_gene: TRBV7-2; len: 14; CDR3nt: TGTGCCAGCAGCCAGGAGGGGACCAATCAGCCCCAGCATTTT; CDR3aa: CASSQEGTNQPQHF
j_gene: TRBJ2-3; abundance: .; d_gene: TRBD2; v_gene: TRBV2; len: 14; CDR3nt: TGTGCCAGCAGAGCGGGACTAAGCACAGATACGCAGTATTTT; CDR3aa: CASRAGLSTDTQYF
j_gene: TRBJ2-1; abundance: .; d_gene: TRBD2; v_gene: TRBV5-1; len: 14; CDR3nt: TGCGCCAGCAGCACTGGACTAGAACACAATGAGCAGTTCTTC; CDR3aa: CASSTGLEHNEQFF
j_gene: TRBJ2-1; abundance: once; d_gene: .; v_gene: TRBV5-5; len: 14; CDR3nt: TGTGCCAGCAGCTTGCTGTCCGGCTACAATGAGCAGTTCTTC; CDR3aa: CASSLLSGYNEQFF
j_gene: TRBJ1-1; abundance: .; d_gene: .; v_gene: TRBV5-1; len: 14; CDR3nt: TGCGCCAGCAGCCCGGGCGGGGTGAACACTGAAGCTTTCTTT; CDR3aa: CASSPGGVNTEAFF
j_gene: TRBJ2-3; abundance: .; d_gene: .; v_gene: TRBV6-5; len: 12; CDR3nt: TGTGCCAGCGCCAAGCGGCCAGATACGCAGTATTTT; CDR3aa: CASAKRPDTQYF
j_gene: TRBJ1-2; abundance: .; d_gene: .; v_gene: TRBV5-5; len: 13; CDR3nt: TGTGCCAGCAGCGTGGCTGCCCAGTGGGGCTACACCTTC; CDR3aa: CASSVAAQWGYTF
j_gene: TRBJ1-2; abundance: .; d_gene: .; v_gene: TRBV28; len: 14; CDR3nt: TGTGCCAGCAGTTCCGGGACATCGGCCTATGGCTACACCTTC; CDR3aa: CASSSGTSAYGYTF